The T cell receptor (beta chain) under discussion was sequenced for a study of PD-1 blockade in classical Hodgkin lymphoma. Study outcomes and limitations: The study found complete responders had baseline diversity similar to newly diagnosed patients.

For this clone: Its specificity is not known.

Generated by immunoSEQ multiplex PCR, the TCRdb table keeps only in-frame clones and is missing some. Of around 30,000 clones in the sample, around 86% were seen once. The CDR3 is made up of 14 amino acids. Time point noted: cycle 4 day 1 (C4D1), after six to seven weeks of nivolumab. Every one of the patients relapsed after autologous stem cell transplantation (brentuximab vedotin exposure was variable). Magnetic negative selection of thawed PBMCs was the method by which CD4+ T cells were purified. The sequences come from CD4+ T cells from blood, collected before the fourth cycle of nivolumab. This receptor was taken from a human donor with classical Hodgkin lymphoma. This chain links TRBV12-2 with TRBJ1-2; TRBD1, the table's D call, lacks a check against the DNA. TRBV12-2 counts as a pseudogene. DNA for the CDR3: TGTGCAAGTCGTTGTAAACAGGGGTCGGAGGGCTACACCTTC. Translated: CASRCKQGSEGYTF.